Sequencing of this TCR beta chain was carried out in a study of spatial heterogeneity in lung cancer. V gave up 8 bases and J gave up 5 bases, with 24 bases separating them. The CDR3 spans 15 residues. Per the germline V gene, CDR1 is DFQATT and CDR2 is SNEGSKA (reference sequence). This clonotype has at least ten counts. The antigen is unknown. Sample time point: sample taken at primary tumor resection. Points from the study as a whole: The estimated TCR-seq coverage of tumor T cells amounted to 5.5% to 8% when looking at alpha chains and approximately 12% when looking at beta chains. Tumor mutation count correlated with how many alpha and beta TCRs expanded intratumorally.

TCRdb passed the 5' RACE reads through MiXCR, listing each CDR3 protein once. The sample includes approximately 7,400 distinct CDR3 sequences, roughly 7% of them seen just once. The material sequenced was lung tumor tissue, taken at surgery. This clonotype was obtained from a male donor with early-stage non-small cell lung cancer. V and J are TRBV20-1 and TRBJ1-1, with D perhaps TRBD1 (5 bases). In nucleotides, the CDR3 is TGCAGTTCCTCGATCTACCTTTGGGGGAAAACTGAAGCTTTCTTT. Translation gives CSSSIYLWGKTEAFF.